These 19 T cell receptor beta chains originate from one sample sequenced in a study of Graves' ophthalmopathy and Graves' hyperthyroidism. RNA transcripts yielded amplified TCR beta CDR3 regions. Amplification began with first-round RT-PCR using HTBI primers, then second-round multiplex PCR was performed. TCRdb re-derived calls from the multiplex PCR reads in MiXCR, one entry per CDR3 protein. The sample has about 220,000 distinct CDR3 sequences, 20% to 25% seen once. Sequenced sample: peripheral blood. The receptors stem from a woman in her forties or fifties with Graves' ophthalmopathy.

This clonotype came up a few times. This chain joins TRBV3-1 and TRBJ1-2; no clear D gene. The CDR3 contains 14 residues. Germline V gene sequence: CDR1 LGHDT, CDR2 YNNKEL (reference sequence). V was pared by 4 bases and J by 2 bases, with 11 bases between. The CDR3 protein is CASSRLDANYGYTF. The CDR3 bases are TGTGCCAGCAGCCGATTGGACGCAAACTATGGCTACACCTTC. Using reference TRBV3-1 and TRBJ1-2 for the parts outside the CDR3, the full variable domain is DTAVSQTPKYLVTQMGNDKSIKCEQNLGHDTMYWYKQDSKKFLKIMFSYNNKELIINETVPNRFSPKSPDKAHLNLHINSLELGDSAVYFCASSRLDANYGYTFGSGTRLTVV.

The sample holds a few counts of this clonotype. A much more abundant neighbour one base away suggests this may be a read error. The chain uses TRBV6-1 and TRBJ1-1; 10 positions agree with TRBD1. The V gene's germline CDR1 is MNHNS and CDR2 SASEGT. The length of the CDR3 is 16 residues. Trimming at V came to 6 bases and at J to 6 bases, leaving 13 bases not matched to a gene. CDR3 sequence: CASRTGTGALNSEAFF. In DNA form, the CDR3 reads TGTGCCAGCAGGACCGGGACAGGGGCCCTAAACTCTGAAGCTTTCTTT.

Many counts were recorded for this clonotype. An end of the junction does not agree with germline; a read error may underlie this. The chain links TRBV5-1 to TRBJ2-7; D is possibly TRBD1 or TRBD2 (5 bases each). Germline V gene lookup returns CDR1 SGHRS and CDR2 YFSETQ. This CDR3 has 16 residues. In nucleotides, the CDR3 is TGCGCCGGCAGCGTTCTTGGGGGTTCGAGCTCCTACGAGCAGTACTTC. Amino acid sequence: CAGSVLGGSSSYEQYF.

This clonotype was seen at least ten times. The chain uses TRBV28 and TRBJ1-1; the D is unclear. Deletions cut 10 bases from V and 0 bases from J, with 12 bases between. The CDR3 is made up of 13 amino acids. Germline CDR1 is MDHEN and CDR2 is SYDVKM. CDR3 loop: CATYTALNTEAFF. The DNA for the CDR3 is TGTGCCACATACACTGCCCTGAACACTGAAGCTTTCTTT.

This clonotype turned up a few times. The chain recombines TRBV5-1 with TRBJ1-1; D is ambiguous. The CDR3 is made up of 13 amino acids. V lost 4 bases, J lost 5 bases, and 12 bases lay in between. The germline CDR1 and CDR2 sequences are SGHRS and YFSETQ. This CDR3 reads CASSTPAGTEAFF. The CDR3 DNA follows: TGCGCCAGCAGCACCCCCGCGGGGACTGAAGCTTTCTTT.

This clonotype has a handful of counts. V is TRBV15 and J is TRBJ1-2, with no clear D. The CDR3 runs 15 residues. Germline V gene data show CDR1 as LNHNV and CDR2 as YYDKDF (reference sequence). Trimming cost V 3 bases and J 2 bases, with 13 bases left between them. This CDR3 is CATSSPGSLNYGYTF. Written as DNA, the CDR3 is TGTGCCACCAGCAGCCCGGGATCACTCAACTATGGCTACACCTTC.

This chain uses TRBV2 with TRBJ2-7; TRBD2 matches 14 bases. CDR3 length: 16 amino acids. Germline lookup yields CDR1 SNHLY and CDR2 FYNNEI. Germline trimming cut 6 bases from V and 2 bases from J; bases unmatched to any gene: 6. CDR3 region: CASSHLGLAGAYEQYF. In nucleotides, the CDR3 is TGTGCCAGCAGCCACCTGGGACTAGCGGGAGCCTACGAGCAGTACTTC.

This clonotype was counted at least ten times. The V gene is TRBV12-3 or TRBV12-4, the J gene TRBJ2-1; D remains ambiguous. The CDR3 totals 14 residues. V gave up 7 bases and J gave up 7 bases, with 17 bases separating them. The CDR3 bases are TGTGCCAGCAATTTGGGCCCGGCAGGTAATGAGCAGTTCTTC. This gives the protein CASNLGPAGNEQFF.

This clonotype occurred many times. The chain employs TRBV12-3 or TRBV12-4 and TRBJ1-1; weak D call: TRBD1 (5 bases). The V end lost 3 bases, the J end lost 3 bases, and 8 bases lay between the germline ends. The CDR3 is 13 amino acids. DNA for the CDR3: TGTGCCAGCAGTTTTGGGGGTTACACTGAAGCTTTCTTT. It specifies CASSFGGYTEAFF.

This chain links TRBV20-1 with TRBJ1-6, with D uncertain. Germline CDR1 reads DFQATT; CDR2 reads SNEGSKA (reference sequence). V lost 6 bases and J 9 bases, leaving 12 bases between the germline ends. CDR3 length: 12 residues. The CDR3 protein is CSAPPYGSPLHF. For the CDR3, the DNA is TGCAGTGCCCCGCCCTATGGTTCACCCCTCCACTTT.

V and J are TRBV7-2 and TRBJ1-2; D unclear. The CDR3 length is 14 residues. The V end was cut by 2 bases, the J end by 2 bases, with 9 bases between. In germline, CDR1 is SGHTA, CDR2 FQGNSA. In DNA form, the CDR3 reads TGTGCCAGCAGCTTAATGTCAGCCAACTATGGCTACACCTTC. It translates to CASSLMSANYGYTF.

This clonotype was recorded at least ten times. This CDR3 is CASSYTSGSGEQYF. CDR3 nucleotides: TGTGCCAGCAGCTATACTAGCGGGAGCGGCGAGCAGTACTTC. V gene TRBV12-3 or TRBV12-4 combines with J gene TRBJ2-7, with TRBD2 matching 11 bases. The CDR3 is made up of 14 amino acids. The V and J ends lost 6 bases and 6 bases, in that order; junction bases with no gene match: 7.

This clonotype was recorded at least ten times. V gene TRBV9 combines with J gene TRBJ1-5; 8 nucleotides line up with TRBD1. Trimming took 4 bases from V and 0 from J; bases not matched to a gene: 3. The CDR3 consists of 15 residues. Germline values: CDR1 SGDLS, CDR2 YYNGEE. CDR3 DNA: TGTGCCAGCAGCCGGACAGGGTTTAGCAATCAGCCCCAGCATTTT. Translation: CASSRTGFSNQPQHF.

This clonotype has a count of ten or more. The chain links TRBV12-3 or TRBV12-4 to TRBJ1-1, with TRBD1 identical over 8 bases. The CDR3 is made up of 15 amino acids. The V segment lost 5 bases and the J segment 3 bases; nucleotides outside the gene matches: 8. The chain's CDR3 is CASSKRQGRDTEAFF. In DNA, the CDR3 is TGTGCCAGCAGTAAGAGACAGGGGCGGGACACTGAAGCTTTCTTT.

Many counts were recorded for this clonotype. This rearrangement joins TRBV29-1 to TRBJ2-5; D assignment may be TRBD1 or TRBD2 (6 bases each). CDR3 length: 14 amino acids. V was clipped by 6 bases and J by 6 bases, with 20 bases between them. The germline V gene encodes CDR1 SQVTM and CDR2 ANQGSEA. The CDR3 bases are TGCAGCGTCGGCGGGCTGGGGGGCGCGCAGACCCAGTACTTC. Encoded protein: CSVGGLGGAQTQYF.

This clonotype was observed at least ten times. This chain joins TRBV10-3 and TRBJ2-5; 9 bases are a match to TRBD1. Looked up from germline, CDR1 is ENHRY and CDR2 is SYGVKD. The length of the CDR3 is 15 residues. J lost 4 bases, V lost 0 bases, and 3 bases had no gene match. The CDR3 coding sequence is TGTGCCATCAGTGAGTCGATGACAGGGGGAGAGACCCAGTACTTC. Translation: CAISESMTGGETQYF.

This clonotype has ten or more counts. The V call is TRBV2, the J call TRBJ2-7; 7 nucleotides match TRBD1. Trimming cost V 6 bases and J 7 bases; bases outside gene matches: 9. The CDR3 has 13 residues. Germline CDR1 is SNHLY and CDR2 is FYNNEI. CDR3 residues: CASRPGTAWEQYF. DNA for the CDR3: TGTGCCAGCAGACCAGGGACAGCATGGGAGCAGTACTTC.

This clonotype was counted ten times or more. V is TRBV6-1 and J is TRBJ2-5, with a weak D call TRBD1 (6 bases). V was cut by 1 base and J by 0 bases, with 9 bases left in between. The germline gives CDR1 MNHNS, CDR2 SASEGT. The CDR3 is 15 residues long. The CDR3 spells CASSEGQAHQETQYF. The CDR3 nucleotides read TGTGCCAGCAGTGAAGGACAGGCCCACCAAGAGACCCAGTACTTC.

In its sample, this clonotype was seen many times. The chain couples TRBV20-1 to TRBJ2-5, with 9 bases fitting TRBD2. Losses at the gene ends were 3 bases for V and 5 bases for J; bases not matched to a gene: 7. Germline V gene lookup returns CDR1 DFQATT and CDR2 SNEGSKA (reference sequence). This CDR3 is built from 14 residues. CDR3 nucleotides: TGCAGTGCTAGGCTAGCGGGAAACGGGGAGACCCAGTACTTC. Translating it yields CSARLAGNGETQYF.